The sample holds a few counts of the clone carrying this T cell receptor beta chain. Fresh peripheral blood, 8 to 10 ml of it, supplied the PBMCs. The data were taken from a study of T cells in Graves' hyperthyroidism and ophthalmopathy. Per germline, CDR1 SGHTA and CDR2 FQGTGA. This CDR3 is built from 13 residues. V was pared by 2 bases and J by 5 bases, with 9 bases between. RNA transcripts were the template for amplifying TCR beta CDR3 regions. The HTBI primer set was used in a first-round RT-PCR of the TCR CDR3. One entry per CDR3 protein results from TCRdb running MiXCR on the multiplex PCR reads. The sample has about 770,000 distinct CDR3 sequences; 18% are singletons.

The chain carries TRBV7-3 and TRBJ1-1; D ambiguous. The sequencing sample was made of blood. The clonotype comes from a woman aged 50 to 60 with Graves' hyperthyroidism that later progressed to Graves' ophthalmopathy. The CDR3 here is CASSLAQETEAFF. CDR3 DNA: TGTGCCAGCAGCTTAGCGCAGGAGACTGAAGCTTTCTTT.